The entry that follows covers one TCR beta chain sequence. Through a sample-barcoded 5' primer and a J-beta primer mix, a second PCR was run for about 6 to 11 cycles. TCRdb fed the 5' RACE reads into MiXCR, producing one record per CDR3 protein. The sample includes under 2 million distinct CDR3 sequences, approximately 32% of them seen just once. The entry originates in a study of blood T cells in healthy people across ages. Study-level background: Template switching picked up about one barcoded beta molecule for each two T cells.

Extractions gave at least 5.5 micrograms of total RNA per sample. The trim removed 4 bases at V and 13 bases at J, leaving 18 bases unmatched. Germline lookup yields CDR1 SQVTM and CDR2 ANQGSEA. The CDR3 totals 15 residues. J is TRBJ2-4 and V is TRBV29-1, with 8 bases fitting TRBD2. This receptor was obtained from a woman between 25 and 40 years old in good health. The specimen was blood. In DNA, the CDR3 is TGCAGCGTTGGTTCGGCTAGCGGGCCAACTTACGGGCAGTACTTC. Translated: CSVGSASGPTYGQYF.